What follows are 32 T cell receptor beta chains derived from one specimen sequenced in a study of response to subunit inactivated influenza vaccine. MiXCR, applied by TCRdb to the RT-PCR reads, yields one record per CDR3 protein. Of about 540,000 distinct CDR3 sequences in the sample, around 25% were seen once. This sample also belongs to another study, concerning T cells expressing NK-cell markers. According to that study: The cDNA for TCR beta came from 5'RACE template switching with UMIs.

This specimen was CD4+ T cells sorted from PBMCs, taken less than 13 days after vaccination. These receptors came from a man aged 50-59 years who received an inactivated influenza vaccine.

This clonotype was recorded a few times. The rearrangement uses TRBV5-1 and TRBJ2-3; D is possibly TRBD1 or TRBD2 (7 bases each). Between the trimmed V and J ends, which lost 7 bases and 2 bases, there was a span of 20 bases. The CDR3 totals 16 residues. Germline assignment: CDR1 SGHRS and CDR2 YFSETQ. In nucleotides, the CDR3 is TGCGCCAGCCAGGGGAGGGGGCGTGGAGACACAGATACGCAGTATTTT. Protein product: CASQGRGRGDTDTQYF. Using reference TRBV5-1 and TRBJ2-3 for the parts outside the CDR3, the full variable domain is KAGVTQTPRYLIKTRGQQVTLSCSPISGHRSVSWYQQTPGQGLQFLFEYFSETQRNKGNFPGRFSGRQFSNSRSEMNVSTLELGDSALYLCASQGRGRGDTDTQYFGPGTRLTVL.

This clonotype was found a few times. This sequence joins TRBV19 and TRBJ1-2, with D unresolved. V lost 8 bases and J lost 0, with 19 bases in between. The CDR3 has 16 residues. From germline, CDR1 is LNHDA and CDR2 SQIVND (reference sequence). The CDR3 DNA sequence: TGTGCCAGTGGTCCCGAATGGACCTCGTCTAACTATGGCTACACCTTC. Its protein is CASGPEWTSSNYGYTF. Full variable domain (outside the CDR3, taken from reference TRBV19 and TRBJ1-2): DGGITQSPKYLFRKEGQNVTLSCEQNLNHDAMYWYRQDPGQGLRLIYYSQIVNDFQKGDIAEGYSVSREKKESFPLTVTSAQKNPTAFYLCASGPEWTSSNYGYTFGSGTRLTVV.

Points on this clonotype: Given a much more abundant clone one base away, this may be a read error. The CDR3 spells CASSLSGWSAPQGYEQYF. DNA for the CDR3: TGTGCCAGCAGTTTATCCGGTTGGTCAGCCCCTCAGGGGTACGAGCAGTACTTC. V gene TRBV28 combines with J gene TRBJ2-7, with D tentatively TRBD1 (6 bases). Deletions cut 1 base from V and 4 bases from J, with 23 bases between. Germline assignment: CDR1 MDHEN and CDR2 SYDVKM. This CDR3 has 18 amino acids.

The chain carries TRBV20-1 and TRBJ2-7, with 7 bases that match TRBD2. Trimming cost V 6 bases and J 6 bases; bases outside gene matches: 8. The CDR3 length is 12 residues. Germline CDR1 is DFQATT and CDR2 is SNEGSKA (reference sequence). CDR3 coding DNA: TGCAGTGCCCCAAGGGACTATTTCGAGCAGTACTTC. Translation gives CSAPRDYFEQYF.

The V and J genes are TRBV18 and TRBJ2-6; D call uncertain. V was shortened by 2 bases and J by 7 bases, with 12 bases between the two germline ends. The CDR3 has 15 residues. The germline gives CDR1 KGHSH, CDR2 LQKENI. The DNA for the CDR3 is TGTGCCAGCTCACCATTAGGCGGTTTTGCCAACGTCCTGACTTTC. Amino acid sequence: CASSPLGGFANVLTF.

This clonotype was detected many times. The J gene is TRBJ2-1, the V gene TRBV12-3 or TRBV12-4, with TRBD2 matching 10 bases. This CDR3 is built from 14 residues. J was trimmed by 4 bases and V by 7 bases; bases with no gene match: 4. CDR3 protein: CASTISGRYNEQFF. Here the CDR3 DNA reads TGTGCCAGCACCATTAGCGGGAGGTACAATGAGCAGTTCTTC.

This clonotype appeared a few times. The genes are TRBV7-6 and TRBJ2-2, with D perhaps matching TRBD1 (6 bases). CDR3 length equals 16 residues. The ends were cut back, 2 bases at V and 4 bases at J, with 14 bases in the middle. Germline CDR1 is SGHVS and CDR2 is FNYEAQ. This CDR3 is CASSLRQTGTTGELFF. CDR3 coding DNA: TGTGCCAGCAGCTTAAGACAAACAGGGACCACCGGGGAGCTGTTTTTT.

The chain couples TRBV30 to TRBJ2-7; possible D gene TRBD2, 5 bases. Per germline, CDR1 GTSNPN and CDR2 SVGIG (reference sequence). Trimming took 4 bases from V and 2 from J, leaving 15 bases between them. The CDR3 is 14 residues long. The CDR3 DNA is TGTGCCTGGACAGCGGTACCGAGGACCTACGAGCAGTACTTC. Translation: CAWTAVPRTYEQYF.

This clonotype was found many times. J is TRBJ2-7 and V is TRBV5-1, with D possibly matching TRBD1 (5 bases). Deletions cut 0 bases from V and 2 bases from J, with 12 bases between. CDR3 size: 15 residues. From germline, CDR1 is SGHRS and CDR2 YFSETQ. In DNA, the CDR3 is TGCGCCAGCAGCTTGGACAGGCCCTTTACCTACGAGCAGTACTTC. Translating gives CASSLDRPFTYEQYF.

This clonotype was found a few times. The chain links TRBV4-3 to TRBJ2-1, with a possible D match to TRBD2 (6 bases). The CDR3 has 16 residues. Trimming left V 4 bases short and J 6 bases short, with 19 bases between. CDR1 is LGHNA and CDR2 is YSLEER in the germline V gene. As DNA, the CDR3 is TGCGCCAGCAGCCCGGGTGGGACTCTTACGGGCAATGAGCAGTTCTTC. It translates to CASSPGGTLTGNEQFF.

The rearrangement joins TRBV18 to TRBJ2-1, with TRBD2 matching 7 bases. Trimming at V came to 2 bases and at J to 9 bases, leaving 4 bases not matched to a gene. The CDR3 length is 13 residues. The germline gives CDR1 KGHSH, CDR2 LQKENI. CDR3 sequence (DNA): TGTGCCAGCTCACCAGCCGGGACTACTGAGCAGTTCTTC. This sequence encodes CASSPAGTTEQFF.

V usage is TRBV29-1 and J usage is TRBJ2-1, with D possibly matching TRBD2 (5 bases). CDR3 length equals 11 residues. CDR1 and CDR2 (germline): SQVTM, ANQGSEA. The CDR3 sequence: CKVGSGNEQFF. CDR3 nucleotide sequence: TGCAAGGTGGGGTCGGGGAATGAGCAGTTCTTC.

This chain connects TRBV15 to TRBJ2-1, with TRBD2 matching over 7 bases. CDR1 is LNHNV, CDR2 YYDKDF, per germline (reference sequence). V gave up 3 bases and J gave up 7 bases; unmatched junction bases: 12. This CDR3 is built from 16 residues. CDR3 amino acids: CATSSVGLVSENEQFF. CDR3 in DNA: TGTGCCACCAGCAGTGTCGGACTAGTGTCAGAAAATGAGCAGTTCTTC.

The chain uses TRBV29-1 and TRBJ2-7, with 8 positions matching TRBD2. V lost 7 bases and J lost 0; bases outside the gene matches: 17. The germline CDR1 and CDR2 sequences are SQVTM and ANQGSEA. The CDR3 has 17 amino acids. The chain's CDR3 is CSEPHFGSLAASYEQYF. The CDR3 DNA reads as TGCAGCGAACCCCATTTTGGGTCACTAGCGGCCTCCTACGAGCAGTACTTC.

In this sample, this clonotype turned up a few times. V is TRBV7-8 and J is TRBJ2-5; D remains unclear. Germline CDR1 reads SGHVS; CDR2 reads FQNEAQ. This CDR3 comprises 12 residues. V lost 5 bases to trimming and J lost 4 bases, with 8 bases between them. CDR3 sequence reads: CASSHMGETQYF. DNA for the CDR3: TGTGCCAGCAGCCACATGGGAGAGACCCAGTACTTC.

The gene calls are TRBV5-1 and TRBJ1-4; 9 nucleotides agree with TRBD1. The germline V gene has CDR1 SGHRS and CDR2 YFSETQ. The J segment lost 8 bases and the V segment lost 4 bases, leaving 6 bases of the junction unmatched. CDR3 length equals 14 residues. The CDR3 DNA reads as TGCGCCAGCAGCGCGGACAGGGGAAACGAAAAACTGTTTTTT. Translating gives CASSADRGNEKLFF.

This clonotype was seen a handful of times. J is TRBJ2-5 and V is TRBV10-3; weak D call: TRBD2 (6 bases). The CDR3 consists of 14 residues. Germline V lookup: CDR1 ENHRY, CDR2 SYGVKD. V gave up 4 bases and J gave up 4 bases, with 13 bases separating them. For the CDR3, the DNA is TGTGCCATCAGTGGAACCCGGGACTCAGAGACCCAGTACTTC. Translated, it gives CAISGTRDSETQYF.

In its sample, this clonotype was seen many times. This chain joins TRBV4-1 and TRBJ1-2; D is uncertain. CDR3 length: 17 amino acids. CDR1 is MGHRA, CDR2 YSYEKL, per germline. Trimming left V 1 base short and J 8 bases short, with 23 bases between. In DNA, the CDR3 is TGCGCCAGCAGCCAAGGATTAAGGATGGGTTCCTATCCGGGCTACACCTTC. Its translation is CASSQGLRMGSYPGYTF.

V and J are TRBV14 and TRBJ2-7; D gene unclear. V dropped 4 bases and J dropped 2 bases, with 15 bases sitting between them. This CDR3 region has 15 residues. CDR1 is SGHDN, CDR2 FVKESK, per germline. The CDR3 protein is CASSPVGSQAYEQYF. The CDR3 nucleotides are TGTGCCAGCAGCCCCGTCGGAAGTCAGGCCTACGAGCAGTACTTC. The complete variable domain, with remaining parts taken from reference TRBV14 and TRBJ2-7, reads EAGVTQFPSHSVIEKGQTVTLRCDPISGHDNLYWYRRVMGKEIKFLLHFVKESKQDESGMPNNRFLAERTGGTYSTLKVQPAELEDSGVYFCASSPVGSQAYEQYFGPGTRLTVT.

In its sample, this clonotype was seen a few times. Just one base apart from a much larger clone, this may be a read error. V and J are TRBV28 and TRBJ1-1; TRBD1 matches at 9 bases. CDR1 is MDHEN and CDR2 is SYDVKM in the germline V gene. J was trimmed by 2 bases and V by 6 bases; bases with no gene match: 10. CDR3 size: 16 residues. The CDR3 is CASRDDRGMSNTEAFF. The CDR3 nucleotides read TGTGCCAGCAGAGATGACAGGGGGATGTCAAACACTGAAGCTTTCTTT.

This clonotype was seen only a few times. The chain has TRBV20-1 and TRBJ1-4; D may be TRBD1 (6 bases). This CDR3 comprises 16 residues. Germline V CDR1 and CDR2: DFQATT, SNEGSKA (reference sequence). V gave up 5 bases and J gave up 4 bases, with 20 bases separating them. The DNA of the CDR3 is TGCAGTGCTCCCACGGGGGCAGCAATCGGTAATGAAAAACTGTTTTTT. Encoded protein: CSAPTGAAIGNEKLFF.

This clonotype was counted a few times. CDR3 protein: CASSISEGHQPQHF. The DNA for the CDR3 is TGTGCCAGCAGCATCTCGGAGGGTCATCAGCCCCAGCATTTT. The chain has TRBV27 and TRBJ1-5, with D unclear. V lost 6 bases, J lost 5 bases, and 14 bases lay in between. The CDR3 sequence is 14 residues long. The germline V gene has CDR1 MNHEY and CDR2 SMNVEV (reference sequence).

The V and J genes are TRBV28 and TRBJ1-6; D uncertain. The germline V and J ends were trimmed by 6 bases and 7 bases, with 10 bases remaining between them. Germline-derived CDR1 and CDR2 are MDHEN and SYDVKM. This CDR3 region has 13 residues. CDR3 coding DNA: TGTGCCAGCAGGCGACTCAGGAATTCACCCCTCCACTTT. This translates into CASRRLRNSPLHF.

In its sample, this clonotype was seen a few times. The rearrangement uses TRBV7-2 and TRBJ2-1, with 9 bases aligning to TRBD1. The CDR3 has 13 residues. The J segment lost 8 bases and the V segment lost 10 bases, leaving 9 bases of the junction unmatched. Germline CDR1 is SGHTA and CDR2 is FQGNSA. The CDR3 here is CATGQGTGHEQFF. In nucleotides, the CDR3 is TGTGCCACTGGACAGGGGACTGGACATGAGCAGTTCTTC.

This clonotype showed up just a few times. The chain uses TRBV2 and TRBJ2-3; D is ambiguous. The CDR3 length is 16 residues. CDR1 is SNHLY and CDR2 is FYNNEI in the germline V gene. V was trimmed by 6 bases and J by 0 bases, leaving 16 bases between them. CDR3 amino acids: CASRSAEWSSTDTQYF. The CDR3 DNA reads TGTGCCAGCAGATCCGCGGAGTGGTCTAGCACAGATACGCAGTATTTT.

The V and J genes are TRBV11-2 and TRBJ2-1, with a possible D match to TRBD2 (6 bases). Germline assignment: CDR1 SGHAT and CDR2 FQNNGV. The CDR3 covers 13 residues. Trimming removed 5 bases at V and 5 bases at J, with 10 bases between. In DNA, the CDR3 is TGTGCCAGCAGCCCGCGACTAGACAATGAGCAGTTCTTC. As protein: CASSPRLDNEQFF. The whole variable domain, remainder taken from reference TRBV11-2 and TRBJ2-1, is EAGVAQSPRYKIIEKRQSVAFWCNPISGHATLYWYQQILGQGPKLLIQFQNNGVVDDSQLPKDRFSAERLKGVDSTLKIQPAKLEDSAVYLCASSPRLDNEQFFGPGTRLTVL.

This rearrangement joins TRBV4-2 to TRBJ2-3; 14 bases are a match to TRBD2. The CDR3 loop spans 18 amino acids. Trimming took 1 base from V and 2 from J; bases not matched to a gene: 5. Germline CDR1 reads LGHNA; CDR2 reads YNFKEQ. The CDR3: CASSQGTSGGPFTDTQYF. CDR3 sequence (DNA): TGTGCCAGCAGCCAAGGGACTAGCGGGGGGCCTTTCACAGATACGCAGTATTTT.

The chain links TRBV18 to TRBJ2-5; 9 bases map to TRBD2. V shed 2 bases, J shed 4 bases, and the junction held 5 bases outside the gene matches. This CDR3 has 15 residues. CDR1 and CDR2 (germline): KGHSH, LQKENI. CDR3 sequence: CASSPIAGGRETQYF. CDR3 sequence (DNA): TGTGCCAGCTCACCAATCGCGGGGGGGAGAGAGACCCAGTACTTC.

The chain uses TRBV29-1 and TRBJ1-1; no clear D. CDR1 is SQVTM, CDR2 ANQGSEA, per germline. The ends were cut back, 3 bases at V and 3 bases at J, with 8 bases in the middle. The CDR3 totals 12 residues. CDR3 in DNA: TGCAGCGTTGATTTAGGGCACACTGAAGCTTTCTTT. Translated: CSVDLGHTEAFF.

The chain is built from TRBV3-1 and TRBJ2-1; tentative D call: TRBD2 (6 bases). V was cut by 1 base and J by 0 bases, with 7 bases left in between. This CDR3 has 15 residues. Germline-derived CDR1 and CDR2 are LGHDT and YNNKEL (reference sequence). The CDR3 sequence: CASSQADYSYNEQFF. The CDR3 DNA reads TGTGCCAGCAGCCAAGCGGACTACTCCTACAATGAGCAGTTCTTC.

In this sample, this clonotype turned up a few times. The chain joins TRBV28 to TRBJ2-7; weak D call: TRBD1 (6 bases). From germline, CDR1 is MDHEN and CDR2 SYDVKM. CDR3 size: 16 residues. The V and J ends lost 5 bases and 3 bases respectively, with 20 bases between them. The DNA of the CDR3 is TGTGCCAGCAGTACTACCACAGGGCCAATATACTACGAGCAGTACTTC. This gives the protein CASSTTTGPIYYEQYF.

In its sample, this clonotype was seen many times. The J gene is TRBJ2-7, the V gene TRBV5-5; D not certain. The CDR3 has 14 residues. With 5 bases removed from V and 3 bases from J, the gap between germline ends came to 15 bases. Germline V lookup: CDR1 SGHKS, CDR2 YYEKEE (reference sequence). The CDR3 nucleotides read TGTGCCAGCAGACTTATTCTTGGCTACTACGAGCAGTACTTC. It translates to CASRLILGYYEQYF.